The present T cell receptor (beta chain) was sequenced within a study of blood T cell repertoires in COVID-19. This table comes from immunoSEQ multiplex PCR, and its TCRdb copy is limited to in-frame clones, with some not included. In the table there are around 200,000 clones, roughly 84% of which are singletons. Germline loops: CDR1 SGHTA, CDR2 FQGTGA. This CDR3 comprises 16 residues. The V and J ends lost 4 bases and 9 bases, in that order; junction bases with no gene match: 7. Sequencing was performed on peripheral blood. This clonotype was sampled from a human donor with acute or convalescent COVID-19. The donor label of this sample is uncertain. This chain connects TRBV7-3 to TRBJ2-3; 16 nucleotides agree with TRBD2. The CDR3 sequence is CASSSGTSGGARTQYF. In DNA form, the CDR3 reads TGTGCCAGCAGCTCAGGGACTAGCGGGGGGGCGCGGACGCAGTATTTT. The full variable domain, completed using reference TRBV7-3 and TRBJ2-3, is GAGVSQTPSNKVTEKGKYVELRCDPISGHTALYWYRQSLGQGPEFLIYFQGTGAADDSGLPNDRFFAVRPEGSVSTLKIQRTERGDSAVYLCASSSGTSGGARTQYFGPGTRLTVL.